These 8 T cell receptor beta chains were sequenced from one sample in a study of blood T cells in healthy people across ages. Alongside a J-beta primer mix, a sample-barcoded 5' primer served in a second PCR lasting 7 to 11 cycles. MiXCR, run by TCRdb on the 5' RACE reads, gives a single entry per CDR3 protein. Altogether fewer than 800,000 distinct CDR3 sequences are present, around 25% being singletons, with the ten largest covering 9.4%. The same sample was also used in a study of T cells of mothers and their children.

The sample was blood. Receptors originate from a boy between 10 and 17 years old in good health.

The chain employs TRBV20-1 and TRBJ2-3, with 10 bases matching TRBD2. CDR3 size: 19 residues. The trim removed 3 bases at V and 4 bases at J, leaving 19 bases unmatched. In germline, CDR1 is DFQATT, CDR2 SNEGSKA (reference sequence). CDR3 in amino acids: CSASPLGSGGAKVADTQYF. The CDR3 DNA reads TGCAGTGCTAGTCCCCTGGGGAGCGGGGGGGCTAAGGTAGCAGATACGCAGTATTTT.

This clonotype was seen a handful of times. The J gene is TRBJ1-1, the V gene TRBV28; D is possibly TRBD1 (5 bases). Germline loops: CDR1 MDHEN, CDR2 SYDVKM. Trimming removed 1 base at V and 4 bases at J, with 13 bases between. The CDR3 spans 15 residues. CDR3 sequence (DNA): TGTGCCAGCAGTTTATCTCAGGGTGGGGGCACTGAAGCTTTCTTT. Translation: CASSLSQGGGTEAFF.

This clonotype showed up just a few times. CDR3 nucleotides: TGCAGCGTTGAAGAGGAGGGGACAGCCCTTTTACAGCAGTACTTC. Translation: CSVEEEGTALLQQYF. The gene calls are TRBV29-1 and TRBJ2-7; TRBD1 is a possible D gene (7 bases). This CDR3 comprises 15 residues. Trimming cost V 0 bases and J 8 bases, with 20 bases left between them. Germline V gene lookup returns CDR1 SQVTM and CDR2 ANQGSEA.

The chain uses TRBV7-3 and TRBJ2-5, with 8 positions matching TRBD1. This CDR3 has 18 residues. CDR1 SGHTA and CDR2 FQGTGA come from the germline V gene. V lost 5 bases to trimming and J lost 4 bases; unmatched junction nucleotides: 18. CDR3 DNA: TGTGCCAGCAGCGCCGGGACAGGACTTTTACTCCCTGGAGAGACCCAGTACTTC. Its protein is CASSAGTGLLLPGETQYF.

A few counts support this clonotype. The chain joins TRBV5-1 to TRBJ2-5; 9 bases match TRBD1. The DNA end is more similar to TRBJ2-7, so the J call may be wrong. The CDR3 is made up of 13 amino acids. Per germline, CDR1 SGHRS and CDR2 YFSETQ. Written as DNA, the CDR3 is TGCGCCAGCAGATCGGGACAGGGATACGAGCAGTACTTC. Residues: CASRSGQGYEQYF.

The chain joins TRBV7-9 to TRBJ2-7, with 11 positions matching TRBD1. J lost 2 bases, V lost 10 bases, and 7 bases had no gene match. Germline CDR1 is SEHNR and CDR2 is FQNEAQ (reference sequence). The CDR3 consists of 14 residues. Written as DNA, the CDR3 is TGTGCCACGAGTGGGACAGGGGGACCCTACGAGCAGTACTTC. This codes for CATSGTGGPYEQYF.

This clonotype was recorded a few times. The J gene is TRBJ2-7, the V gene TRBV6-2 or TRBV6-3; no firm D call. CDR1 and CDR2 (germline): MNHEY, SVGEGT. The CDR3 length is 12 residues. V lost 4 bases and J lost 3, with 7 bases in between. CDR3 in DNA: TGTGCCAGCAGTTGGGATGACTACGAGCAGTACTTC. Translating it yields CASSWDDYEQYF.

In its sample, this clonotype was seen a few times. The rearrangement uses TRBV7-9 and TRBJ2-7; 8 nucleotides agree with TRBD2. Germline V gives CDR1 SEHNR, CDR2 FQNEAQ (reference sequence). With V trimmed by 5 bases and J by 6 bases, 6 bases remained unmatched. This CDR3 comprises 13 residues. The CDR3 DNA sequence: TGTGCCAGCAGCCAAAGCGGGAGCGGCGAGCAGTACTTC. It specifies CASSQSGSGEQYF.